Listed here is a single T cell receptor beta chain. Its matching antigen is unknown. Relapses following autologous stem cell transplantation were seen in all patients, with brentuximab vedotin exposure varying. Each best response was a complete response, a partial response or progressive disease. Assay: immunoSEQ multiplex PCR; the TCRdb copy retains only in-frame clones and omits some. The table shows about 14,000 clones, with around 80% occurring only once. The data originate from a study of PD-1 blockade in classical Hodgkin lymphoma. Notes on the study in general: Complete responders started with a diversity level that resembled newly diagnosed patients at baseline. Nivolumab initiated under 1 year post-ASCT led to patient exclusion.

The sample consisted of peripheral blood mononuclear cells (PBMCs), taken before the second cycle of nivolumab. This clonotype was obtained from a human donor with classical Hodgkin lymphoma.

As DNA, the CDR3 is TGTGCCAGCAGCCAAGATTTGAGGGGGGGGCAGTATTTT. Protein: CASSQDLRGGQYF. V usage is TRBV14 and J usage is TRBJ2-3, with D maybe TRBD2 (7 bases). CDR3 length: 13 amino acids. Germline CDR1 reads SGHDN; CDR2 reads FVKESK. Trimming cost V 0 bases and J 11 bases, with 12 bases left between them. The variable domain in full, completed from reference TRBV14 and TRBJ2-3, reads EAGVTQFPSHSVIEKGQTVTLRCDPISGHDNLYWYRRVMGKEIKFLLHFVKESKQDESGMPNNRFLAERTGGTYSTLKVQPAELEDSGVYFCASSQDLRGGQYFGPGTRLTVL.